These T cell receptor beta chains were read from a single sample in a study of shared clonotypes between healthy human individuals. The protocol was immunoSEQ multiplex PCR, while the TCRdb copy is restricted to in-frame clones and leaves out a portion. The table shows some 2,400,000 clones, with approximately 96% occurring only once. Sequencing was performed on naive CD4+ T cells sorted from blood. The source is a man between 18 and 35 years old in good health. The CDR3 runs from the conserved cysteine through the conserved F or W. D genes are given only for firm matches. Some rows mark clone size as missing; the rest say once, few, many or name a class of expanded clone.

j_gene: TRBJ1-6
d_gene: TRBD1
abundance: .
v_gene: TRBV5-1
CDR3aa: CASSRTGESYNSPLHF
CDR3nt: TGCGCCAGCAGCCGGACAGGGGAGAGTTATAATTCACCCCTCCACTTT

j_gene: TRBJ1-2
d_gene: TRBD1
abundance: .
v_gene: TRBV10-2
CDR3aa: CASTRQGGGYTF
CDR3nt: TGCGCCAGCACTAGACAGGGCGGGGGCTACACCTTC

j_gene: TRBJ1-4
d_gene: .
abundance: .
v_gene: TRBV7-6
CDR3aa: CASSLVIWAQGRETNEKLFF
CDR3nt: TGTGCCAGCAGCTTAGTCATCTGGGCACAAGGTAGGGAAACTAATGAAAAACTGTTTTTT

j_gene: TRBJ2-5
d_gene: TRBD2
abundance: .
v_gene: TRBV4-1
CDR3aa: CASSQGPLSGRRGYQETQYF
CDR3nt: TGCGCCAGCAGCCAAGGGCCCCTTAGCGGGAGGAGGGGTTACCAAGAGACCCAGTACTTC

j_gene: TRBJ2-7
d_gene: .
abundance: .
v_gene: TRBV7-9
CDR3aa: CASSLTLMEGSYEQYF
CDR3nt: TGTGCCAGCAGCTTAACCCTAATGGAGGGGTCCTACGAGCAGTACTTC

j_gene: TRBJ1-3
d_gene: .
abundance: .
v_gene: TRBV6-5
CDR3aa: CASGGPEFGNTIYF
CDR3nt: TGTGCCAGCGGAGGCCCCGAGTTTGGAAACACCATATATTTT

j_gene: TRBJ1-6
d_gene: .
abundance: .
v_gene: TRBV6-1
CDR3aa: CASSASQGTYNSPLHF
CDR3nt: TGTGCCAGCAGTGCGTCCCAGGGTACCTATAATTCACCCCTCCACTTT

j_gene: TRBJ2-1
d_gene: .
abundance: .
v_gene: TRBV7-3
CDR3aa: CASSPPGGQGSLFF
CDR3nt: TGTGCCAGCAGCCCCCCGGGGGGCCAGGGGTCGCTGTTCTTC

j_gene: TRBJ2-6
d_gene: .
abundance: .
v_gene: TRBV6-5
CDR3aa: CASRLGNSGANVLTF
CDR3nt: TGTGCCAGCAGGCTTGGGAACTCTGGGGCCAACGTCCTGACTTTC

j_gene: TRBJ2-1
d_gene: TRBD1
abundance: few
v_gene: TRBV5-1
CDR3aa: CASSFPITGVDEQFF
CDR3nt: TGCGCCAGCAGCTTTCCAATCACAGGGGTCGATGAGCAGTTCTTC

j_gene: TRBJ2-2
d_gene: .
abundance: .
v_gene: TRBV28
CDR3aa: CASSPPAPQAGELFF
CDR3nt: TGTGCCAGCAGCCCCCCGGCTCCTCAGGCCGGGGAGCTGTTTTTT

j_gene: TRBJ1-2
d_gene: .
abundance: .
v_gene: TRBV19
CDR3aa: CASSIPQGEGYTF
CDR3nt: TGTGCCAGTAGTATCCCCCAGGGAGAGGGCTACACCTTC

j_gene: TRBJ1-2
d_gene: TRBD1
abundance: once
v_gene: TRBV19
CDR3aa: CASGTGTGYTF
CDR3nt: TGTGCCAGCGGGACAGGGACTGGCTACACCTTC

j_gene: TRBJ2-1
d_gene: .
abundance: .
v_gene: TRBV5-1
CDR3aa: CASSLVLGGPGNEQFF
CDR3nt: TGCGCCAGCAGCTTGGTGTTAGGAGGGCCGGGAAATGAGCAGTTCTTC

j_gene: TRBJ1-2
d_gene: .
abundance: .
v_gene: TRBV5-4
CDR3aa: CASSQDGYYGYTF
CDR3nt: TGTGCCAGCAGCCAGGACGGGTACTATGGCTACACCTTC

j_gene: TRBJ2-1
d_gene: .
abundance: .
v_gene: TRBV5-1
CDR3aa: CASSLVREQYNEQFF
CDR3nt: TGCGCCAGCAGCTTGGTCCGGGAGCAATACAATGAGCAGTTCTTC

j_gene: TRBJ1-3
d_gene: .
abundance: .
v_gene: TRBV5-1
CDR3aa: CASRIPSGNTIYF
CDR3nt: TGCGCCAGCAGAATACCGTCTGGAAACACCATATATTTT

j_gene: TRBJ1-5
d_gene: .
abundance: .
v_gene: TRBV6-1
CDR3aa: CASTEGTRSNQPQHF
CDR3nt: TGTGCCAGCACCGAAGGGACCCGGAGCAATCAGCCCCAGCATTTT

j_gene: TRBJ1-4
d_gene: .
abundance: .
v_gene: TRBV5-1
CDR3aa: CASSRGGAAATNEKLFF
CDR3nt: TGCGCCAGCAGCCGGGGTGGGGCGGCGGCAACTAATGAAAAACTGTTTTTT

j_gene: TRBJ2-5
d_gene: TRBD1
abundance: once
v_gene: TRBV5-1
CDR3aa: CASSLEQGVETQYF
CDR3nt: TGCGCCAGCAGCTTGGAACAGGGGGTTGAGACCCAGTACTTC

j_gene: TRBJ2-7
d_gene: TRBD2
abundance: .
v_gene: TRBV13
CDR3aa: CASSNSGRVGEQYF
CDR3nt: TGTGCCAGCAGCAATAGCGGGAGGGTGGGAGAGCAGTACTTC

j_gene: TRBJ2-3
d_gene: .
abundance: .
v_gene: TRBV4-2
CDR3aa: CASTKDYQSTDTQYF
CDR3nt: TGTGCCAGCACCAAGGACTACCAAAGCACAGATACGCAGTATTTT

j_gene: TRBJ2-2
d_gene: .
abundance: .
v_gene: TRBV7-7
CDR3aa: CASSHSPGGELFF
CDR3nt: TGTGCTAGCAGCCATTCACCCGGAGGGGAGCTGTTTTTT

j_gene: TRBJ2-5
d_gene: TRBD2
abundance: .
v_gene: TRBV18
CDR3aa: CASSPLGASGGKTQYF
CDR3nt: TGTGCCAGCTCACCACTCGGGGCTAGCGGGGGGAAGACCCAGTACTTC

j_gene: TRBJ2-2
d_gene: .
abundance: .
v_gene: TRBV7-2
CDR3aa: CASSLAGGWGELFF
CDR3nt: TGTGCCAGCAGCTTAGCGGGCGGCTGGGGGGAGCTGTTTTTT

j_gene: TRBJ2-5
d_gene: TRBD2
abundance: .
v_gene: TRBV6-1
CDR3aa: CASSGGLAVEETQYF
CDR3nt: TGTGCCAGCAGTGGGGGACTAGCGGTAGAAGAGACCCAGTACTTC

j_gene: TRBJ2-5
d_gene: .
abundance: .
v_gene: TRBV15
CDR3aa: CATRDKGRQETQYF
CDR3nt: TGTGCCACCAGGGATAAAGGAAGGCAAGAGACCCAGTACTTC

j_gene: TRBJ2-3
d_gene: .
abundance: .
v_gene: TRBV27
CDR3aa: CASSFQGGPTDTQYF
CDR3nt: TGTGCCAGCAGTTTCCAGGGGGGGCCAACAGATACGCAGTATTTT

j_gene: TRBJ2-5
d_gene: TRBD2
abundance: .
v_gene: TRBV6-1
CDR3aa: CASKGGAETQYF
CDR3nt: TGTGCCAGCAAGGGAGGGGCGGAGACCCAGTACTTC

j_gene: TRBJ2-7
d_gene: .
abundance: .
v_gene: TRBV28
CDR3aa: CASSPDIYEQYF
CDR3nt: TGTGCCAGCAGCCCGGACATCTACGAGCAGTACTTC

j_gene: TRBJ2-6
d_gene: TRBD1
abundance: .
v_gene: TRBV2
CDR3aa: CASSLSQGQRSGANVLTF
CDR3nt: TGTGCCAGCAGTCTATCACAGGGGCAGAGGTCTGGGGCCAACGTCCTGACTTTC

j_gene: TRBJ1-6
d_gene: .
abundance: .
v_gene: TRBV4-2
CDR3aa: CASSQTGQYNSPLHF
CDR3nt: TGTGCCAGCAGCCAAACAGGACAATATAATTCACCCCTCCACTTT

j_gene: TRBJ2-3
d_gene: .
abundance: .
v_gene: TRBV11-3
CDR3aa: CASSLGRPGTDTQYF
CDR3nt: TGTGCCAGCAGCTTAGGGAGACCCGGCACAGATACGCAGTATTTT

j_gene: TRBJ2-3
d_gene: .
abundance: .
v_gene: TRBV21-1
CDR3aa: CASSNSRDFCTDTQYF
CDR3nt: TGTGCCAGCAGCAACTCCCGGGACTTCTGCACAGATACGCAGTATTTT

j_gene: TRBJ2-2
d_gene: .
abundance: .
v_gene: TRBV6-5
CDR3aa: CASSYEIRAGELFF
CDR3nt: TGTGCCAGCAGTTACGAGATCAGGGCGGGGGAGCTGTTTTTT

j_gene: TRBJ2-7
d_gene: .
abundance: .
v_gene: TRBV5-4
CDR3aa: CASSSYTDYEQYF
CDR3nt: TGTGCCAGCAGCTCCTACACCGACTACGAGCAGTACTTC

j_gene: TRBJ1-2
d_gene: TRBD1
abundance: .
v_gene: TRBV19
CDR3aa: CASQYSGQGDNYGYTF
CDR3nt: TGTGCCAGCCAATACTCGGGACAGGGAGATAACTATGGCTACACCTTC

j_gene: TRBJ2-7
d_gene: .
abundance: .
v_gene: TRBV6-5
CDR3aa: CASSYSGEYEQYF
CDR3nt: TGTGCCAGCAGTTACTCGGGGGAGTACGAGCAGTACTTC

j_gene: TRBJ2-3
d_gene: .
abundance: .
v_gene: TRBV30
CDR3aa: CAWSVGYRTDTQYF
CDR3nt: TGTGCCTGGAGCGTCGGCTATCGCACAGATACGCAGTATTTT

j_gene: TRBJ2-1
d_gene: .
abundance: .
v_gene: TRBV19
CDR3aa: CASKGVSQQFF
CDR3nt: TGTGCCAGTAAAGGAGTGTCCCAGCAGTTCTTC

j_gene: TRBJ1-4
d_gene: .
abundance: once
v_gene: TRBV7-8
CDR3aa: CASSQGAGNEKLFF
CDR3nt: TGTGCCAGCAGCCAAGGGGCGGGTAATGAAAAACTGTTTTTT

j_gene: TRBJ1-5
d_gene: .
abundance: once
v_gene: TRBV7-6
CDR3aa: CASSFSTGYNQPQHF
CDR3nt: TGTGCCAGCAGCTTTTCCACAGGATACAATCAGCCCCAGCATTTT

j_gene: TRBJ2-1
d_gene: .
abundance: .
v_gene: TRBV30
CDR3aa: CAWSTRRGAGGEQFF
CDR3nt: TGTGCCTGGAGTACCCGGAGGGGGGCCGGAGGTGAGCAGTTCTTC

j_gene: TRBJ1-1
d_gene: .
abundance: once
v_gene: TRBV5-6
CDR3aa: CASSVFVGGSTEAFF
CDR3nt: TGTGCCAGCAGCGTGTTTGTAGGGGGAAGCACTGAAGCTTTCTTT

j_gene: TRBJ1-2
d_gene: .
abundance: .
v_gene: TRBV4-1
CDR3aa: CASSQDKGRGGDYGYTF
CDR3nt: TGCGCCAGCAGCCAAGATAAGGGCAGGGGAGGAGACTATGGCTACACCTTC

j_gene: TRBJ2-7
d_gene: .
abundance: .
v_gene: TRBV5-1
CDR3aa: CASSSPTYEQYF
CDR3nt: TGCGCCAGCAGCTCGCCGACCTACGAGCAGTACTTC

j_gene: TRBJ2-7
d_gene: TRBD2
abundance: .
v_gene: TRBV4-3
CDR3aa: CASSQDPSGGRDEQYF
CDR3nt: TGCGCCAGCAGCCAAGATCCCTCCGGCGGGAGGGACGAGCAGTACTTC

j_gene: TRBJ2-7
d_gene: .
abundance: .
v_gene: TRBV30
CDR3aa: CAWELNFEQYF
CDR3nt: TGTGCCTGGGAACTGAACTTTGAGCAGTACTTC

j_gene: TRBJ2-7
d_gene: .
abundance: .
v_gene: TRBV6-5
CDR3aa: CASSLRPGQIYEQYF
CDR3nt: TGTGCCAGCAGTTTGCGACCGGGACAAATATACGAGCAGTACTTC

j_gene: TRBJ2-7
d_gene: .
abundance: once
v_gene: TRBV7-2
CDR3aa: CASSLARYEQYF
CDR3nt: TGTGCCAGCAGCTTAGCTAGGTACGAGCAGTACTTC

j_gene: TRBJ2-5
d_gene: .
abundance: .
v_gene: TRBV7-9
CDR3aa: CASRLGEVQETQYF
CDR3nt: TGTGCCAGCCGCCTAGGCGAAGTACAAGAGACCCAGTACTTC

j_gene: TRBJ2-3
d_gene: TRBD2
abundance: .
v_gene: TRBV28
CDR3aa: CASSGGGRDTQYF
CDR3nt: TGTGCCAGTAGCGGGGGGGGCAGGGATACGCAGTATTTT

j_gene: TRBJ2-1
d_gene: TRBD2
abundance: .
v_gene: TRBV14
CDR3aa: CASSLAGNYNEQFF
CDR3nt: TGTGCCAGCAGTTTAGCGGGGAACTACAATGAGCAGTTCTTC

j_gene: TRBJ1-6
d_gene: .
abundance: .
v_gene: TRBV28
CDR3aa: CASSLVEGHNNSPLHF
CDR3nt: TGTGCCAGCAGTTTAGTCGAGGGACATAATAATTCACCCCTCCACTTT

j_gene: TRBJ2-7
d_gene: .
abundance: .
v_gene: TRBV2
CDR3aa: CASSESGAIPYEQYF
CDR3nt: TGTGCCAGCAGTGAATCGGGGGCGATTCCCTACGAGCAGTACTTC

j_gene: TRBJ2-3
d_gene: .
abundance: few
v_gene: TRBV4-1
CDR3aa: CASSQAEGPRTDTQYF
CDR3nt: TGCGCCAGCAGCCAAGCTGAGGGGCCGCGCACAGATACGCAGTATTTT

j_gene: TRBJ2-2
d_gene: .
abundance: .
v_gene: TRBV30
CDR3aa: CAWSVLYTGELFF
CDR3nt: TGTGCCTGGAGTGTACTCTACACCGGGGAGCTGTTTTTT

j_gene: TRBJ2-7
d_gene: TRBD1
abundance: .
v_gene: TRBV19
CDR3aa: CASSIEDRGPYEQYF
CDR3nt: TGTGCCAGTAGTATTGAGGACAGGGGCCCCTACGAGCAGTACTTC